This T cell receptor (beta chain) appears in the sequencing data of a study of blood T cell repertoires in COVID-19. Study overall: From T cells, B-cell-depleted T cells, or PBMCs came the material, which was cDNA or gDNA.

Germline loops: CDR1 SGDLS, CDR2 YYNGEE. There are 15 residues in the CDR3. Losses at the gene ends were 5 bases for V and 3 bases for J; bases not matched to a gene: 4. The data were produced by immunoSEQ multiplex PCR, yet TCRdb's version contains in-frame clones alone and is incomplete. The data show fewer than 400,000 clones, more than 70% seen once. V and J are TRBV9 and TRBJ2-3, with 12 positions matching TRBD2. The sequence came from a man younger than 45 with active or convalescent COVID-19. The sample was peripheral blood. CDR3 amino acids: CASSLAGGLTDTQYF. The CDR3 nucleotides are TGTGCCAGCAGTCTAGCGGGAGGGTTGACAGATACGCAGTATTTT.